The rows below give T cell receptor beta chains drawn from one sample of a study of T cell responses to AZD1222 COVID-19 vaccine. The data were produced by immunoSEQ multiplex PCR, yet TCRdb's version contains in-frame clones alone and is incomplete. The sample includes around 84,000 clones, approximately 90% seen only once; the top ten take roughly 1.6%. The sample in question was peripheral blood, obtained on day 0 of AZD1222 vaccination. The receptors stem from an adult in good health. Both conserved end residues are part of each CDR3. D genes are given only for firm matches. Clone size, where shown, is once, few, many, or a class for clones that have expanded.

D	size	V	length	J	CDR3	DNA
TRBD2	.	TRBV5-8	15	TRBJ2-3	CASSFRGRFIDTQYF	TGTGCCAGCAGCTTTCGCGGGAGGTTCATAGATACGCAGTATTTT
.	.	TRBV19	14	TRBJ2-4	CASSTRDGGNIQYF	TGTGCCAGTAGTACCAGGGACGGGGGCAACATTCAGTACTTC
.	.	TRBV5-1	15	TRBJ1-6	CASSYLEGGDSPLHF	TGCGCCAGCAGCTACCTAGAAGGTGGGGATTCACCCCTCCACTTT
TRBD2	.	TRBV7-9	16	TRBJ2-3	CASSLGLAGEIDTQYF	TGTGCCAGCAGCCTGGGGCTAGCGGGAGAAATAGATACGCAGTATTTT
.	few	TRBV3-1/TRBV3-2	15	TRBJ2-2	CASSRSEWGTGELFF	TGTGCCAGCAGCCGGTCCGAGTGGGGAACCGGGGAGCTGTTTTTT
.	.	TRBV18	14	TRBJ2-5	CASSPLDRGETQYF	TGTGCCAGCTCACCACTCGACAGAGGAGAGACCCAGTACTTC
.	.	TRBV30	14	TRBJ1-1	CAWSVHTSNTEAFF	TGTGCCTGGAGTGTACACACATCTAACACTGAAGCTTTCTTT
TRBD1	.	TRBV7-2	15	TRBJ1-3	CASSLRGQGLDTIYF	TGTGCCAGCAGCTTACGGGGACAGGGTTTAGACACCATATATTTT
.	.	TRBV19	12	TRBJ1-1	CASSEWNTEAFF	TGTGCCAGTAGTGAGTGGAACACTGAAGCTTTCTTT
.	.	TRBV6-5	15	TRBJ2-6	CASRPEGTGANVLTF	TGTGCCAGCAGACCCGAGGGCACTGGGGCCAACGTCCTGACTTTC
.	.	TRBV4-2	15	TRBJ1-2	CASSQGGQTNYGYTF	TGTGCCAGCAGCCAAGGCGGACAGACTAACTATGGCTACACCTTC
.	.	TRBV18	14	TRBJ2-7	CASSPPNRYYEQYF	TGTGCCAGCTCACCACCAAACAGATACTACGAGCAGTACTTC
TRBD1	.	TRBV7-9	18	TRBJ2-2	CASSLGSLSNRGTGELFF	TGTGCCAGCAGCTTGGGATCGCTCTCAAACAGGGGCACCGGGGAGCTGTTTTTT
.	.	TRBV19	11	TRBJ1-2	CASSIGSSQTF	TGTGCCAGTAGTATAGGCTCATCTCAGACCTTC
.	.	TRBV5-6	15	TRBJ1-1	CASSPRQIMNTEAFF	TGTGCCAGCAGCCCCAGACAGATTATGAACACTGAAGCTTTCTTT
.	once	TRBV7-9	15	TRBJ2-4	CASSLGGSGLNIQYF	TGTGCCAGCAGCTTAGGGGGGTCAGGGTTGAACATTCAGTACTTC
.	once	TRBV5-4	15	TRBJ2-1	CASSLGYSSYNEQFF	TGTGCCAGCAGCTTGGGATATTCCTCCTACAATGAGCAGTTCTTC
.	.	TRBV19	13	TRBJ1-1	CASGPGGGTEAFF	TGTGCCAGTGGACCCGGGGGGGGCACTGAAGCTTTCTTT
.	.	TRBV29-1	15	TRBJ1-3	CSVGGHREAGNTIYF	TGCAGCGTGGGGGGTCACAGGGAGGCCGGAAACACCATATATTTT
TRBD2	.	TRBV15	15	TRBJ2-1	CATSLTSGSYNEQFF	TGTGCCACCAGCTTGACTAGCGGGAGTTACAATGAGCAGTTCTTC
.	.	TRBV7-9	14	TRBJ1-2	CASSALRRSNGYTF	TGTGCCAGCAGCGCCTTACGGCGATCGAATGGCTACACCTTC
TRBD2	.	TRBV4-1	17	TRBJ2-3	CASSQDGSGISTDTQYF	TGCGCCAGCAGCCAAGATGGGAGCGGGATTAGCACAGATACGCAGTATTTT
TRBD1	.	TRBV30	15	TRBJ1-2	CAWSVGQGGTYGYTF	TGTGCCTGGAGTGTGGGTCAGGGGGGAACTTATGGCTACACCTTC
.	.	TRBV7-3	15	TRBJ2-1	CASSATTSSYNEQFF	TGTGCCAGCAGCGCCACAACGAGCTCCTACAATGAGCAGTTCTTC
.	.	TRBV30	8	TRBJ1-2	CAWNGYTF	TGTGCCTGGAATGGCTACACCTTC
TRBD1	.	TRBV11-2	16	TRBJ2-7	CASSLVTGQGRFEQYF	TGTGCCAGCAGCTTAGTGACGGGACAGGGTCGATTCGAGCAGTACTTC
TRBD2	.	TRBV5-6	14	TRBJ2-7	CASSLSGAPYEQYF	TGTGCCAGCAGCCTTAGCGGGGCCCCCTACGAGCAGTACTTC
TRBD1	.	TRBV19	15	TRBJ2-2	CASNPGTGETGELFF	TGTGCCAGTAATCCCGGGACAGGGGAGACCGGGGAGCTGTTTTTT
TRBD1	.	TRBV4-2	15	TRBJ1-2	CASSQGTGPPYGYTF	TGTGCCAGCAGCCAAGGGACAGGGCCCCCCTATGGCTACACCTTC
TRBD1	.	TRBV25-1	16	TRBJ1-2	CASSESLDRGWGGYTF	TGTGCCAGCAGTGAATCCTTGGACAGGGGTTGGGGTGGCTACACCTTC
.	once	TRBV2	12	TRBJ2-5	CASSLGRETQYF	TGTGCCAGCAGTCTAGGGCGCGAGACCCAGTACTTC
.	.	TRBV3-1/TRBV3-2	13	TRBJ1-5	CASSSGADQPQHF	TGTGCCAGCAGCTCCGGGGCCGATCAGCCCCAGCATTTT
TRBD1	.	TRBV5-1	16	TRBJ1-2	CASSLEQGTADYGYTF	TGCGCCAGCAGCTTGGAACAGGGGACGGCAGACTATGGCTACACCTTC
.	.	TRBV7-2	15	TRBJ2-7	CASSLMARNAPEQYF	TGTGCCAGCAGCTTAATGGCTAGAAACGCTCCCGAGCAGTACTTC
TRBD2	.	TRBV7-8	15	TRBJ2-2	CASSGGLAGTGELFF	TGTGCCAGCAGCGGGGGACTAGCGGGCACCGGGGAGCTGTTTTTT
.	.	TRBV13	16	TRBJ2-1	CASSRGGPVSYNEQFF	TGTGCCAGCAGCCGAGGGGGTCCCGTGTCCTACAATGAGCAGTTCTTC
.	.	TRBV19	16	TRBJ1-3	CASSPGTPYSGNTIYF	TGTGCCAGTAGTCCAGGGACGCCTTACTCTGGAAACACCATATATTTT
.	.	TRBV28	15	TRBJ1-3	CASLPGQQSGNTIYF	TGTGCCAGCCTACCCGGACAGCAGTCTGGAAACACCATATATTTT
.	.	TRBV6-2/TRBV6-3	16	TRBJ1-3	CASSPNTWSSGNTIYF	TGTGCCAGCAGCCCTAACACCTGGAGCTCTGGAAACACCATATATTTT
TRBD1	.	TRBV30	14	TRBJ2-5	CAWSPRAGGETQYF	TGTGCCTGGAGTCCGAGAGCAGGGGGAGAGACCCAGTACTTC
.	.	TRBV19	13	TRBJ1-1	CASSIRAGTEAFF	TGTGCCAGTAGTATAAGGGCAGGCACTGAAGCTTTCTTT
TRBD2	.	TRBV6-5	16	TRBJ2-3	CASSYSGGGLPDTQYF	TGTGCCAGCAGTTACTCGGGCGGGGGTCTGCCAGATACGCAGTATTTT
.	.	TRBV6-5	11	TRBJ1-5	CASSYDQPQHF	TGTGCCAGCAGTTATGATCAGCCCCAGCATTTT
.	.	TRBV14	17	TRBJ2-6	CASSQEITGSWANVLTF	TGTGCCAGCAGCCAGGAAATTACAGGGAGCTGGGCCAACGTCCTGACTTTC
.	.	TRBV27	14	TRBJ1-2	CASSRYPGRYGYTF	TGTGCCAGCAGTCGATACCCAGGGAGGTATGGCTACACCTTC
.	.	TRBV19	16	TRBJ1-5	CASSIAWDGYNQPQHF	TGTGCCAGTAGTATAGCGTGGGACGGTTACAATCAGCCCCAGCATTTT
.	.	TRBV6-6	14	TRBJ2-1	CASSVRFSYNEQFF	TGTGCCAGCAGTGTGAGATTCTCCTACAATGAGCAGTTCTTC
.	.	TRBV5-1	14	TRBJ1-4	CASSLAPPGEKLFF	TGCGCCAGCAGCTTGGCTCCTCCGGGGGAAAAACTGTTTTTT
TRBD2	.	TRBV6-4	16	TRBJ2-1	CASSPSSGRGYNEQFF	TGTGCCAGCAGCCCCTCTAGCGGGAGGGGTTACAATGAGCAGTTCTTC
.	.	TRBV6-2/TRBV6-3	15	TRBJ1-6	CASSSRGRGGSPLHF	TGTGCCAGCAGTTCCCGGGGGAGGGGTGGCTCACCCCTCCACTTT
.	.	TRBV7-2	14	TRBJ1-2	CASSLLLTENGYTF	TGTGCCAGCAGCTTACTTCTGACAGAGAATGGCTACACCTTC
TRBD2	.	TRBV12-5	16	TRBJ2-5	CASGHGGAGPQETQYF	TGTGCTAGTGGCCACGGGGGAGCGGGACCACAAGAGACCCAGTACTTC
.	.	TRBV11-3	15	TRBJ2-5	CASSLRAGAQETQYF	TGTGCCAGCAGCTTAAGGGCTGGGGCGCAAGAGACCCAGTACTTC
.	.	TRBV18	14	TRBJ1-5	CASSPRQTNQPQHF	TGTGCCAGCTCACCACGACAGACTAATCAGCCCCAGCATTTT